The count of the clone carrying this T cell receptor (beta chain) is one. The V and J ends lost 3 bases and 3 bases respectively, with 4 bases between them. This CDR3 has 12 residues. Germline values: CDR1 LGHNA, CDR2 YSLEER. The table came from immunoSEQ multiplex PCR; TCRdb's copy has only in-frame clones and leaves some out. Altogether fewer than 9,500 clones are present, roughly 90% being singletons, with the ten largest covering just under 20%. These data are taken from a study of control samples from healthy donors and cancer patients. The rearrangement links TRBV4-3 to TRBJ2-3; no firm D call. The source is a man in his 60s with colorectal cancer. What was sequenced was PBMCs. This CDR3 reads CASSQWTDTQYF. CDR3 bases: TGCGCCAGCAGCCAGTGGACAGATACGCAGTATTTT.